Listed below are T cell receptor beta chains from one sample, sequenced in a study of shared clonotypes between healthy human individuals. Assay: immunoSEQ multiplex PCR; the TCRdb copy retains only in-frame clones and omits some. The repertoire includes some 2.1 million clones, approximately 94% of them detected once, and roughly 1% sits in the top ten. The sequenced sample consisted of naive CD8+ T cells sorted from blood. Receptors originate from a man in his late teens or twenties in good health. The CDR3 runs from the conserved cysteine through the conserved F or W. A D gene is named only where the DNA matches it firmly. For some rows the clone size is stated as once, few or many, or as a class when expanded; others skip it.

>-|TRBJ2-7|TRBD1|TRBV28
CASSLTGVYEQYF
TGTGCCAGCAGCCTAACAGGGGTCTACGAGCAGTACTTC
>few|TRBJ1-1|-|TRBV29-1
CSVESGMNTEAFF
TGCAGCGTTGAATCTGGGATGAACACTGAAGCTTTCTTT
>-|TRBJ2-7|TRBD2|TRBV6-6
CASGPGTSGKYEQYF
TGTGCCTCGGGTCCGGGGACTAGCGGGAAATACGAGCAGTACTTC
>few|TRBJ2-7|-|TRBV5-6
CASSRGAGEQYF
TGTGCCAGCAGCCGCGGAGCTGGGGAGCAGTACTTC
>-|TRBJ2-7|-|TRBV6-1
CASSPRRGTGYEQYF
TGTGCCAGCAGTCCCCGGAGAGGGACGGGCTACGAGCAGTACTTC
>-|TRBJ2-7|TRBD1|TRBV7-6
CASSLTGGHEQYF
TGTGCCAGCAGCTTAACAGGGGGCCACGAGCAGTACTTC
>-|TRBJ2-2|-|TRBV6-6
CASSYGERELFF
TGTGCCAGCAGTTACGGAGAGAGGGAGCTGTTTTTT
>once|TRBJ1-3|TRBD1|TRBV5-6
CASSFPTGEAGNTIYF
TGTGCCAGCAGCTTCCCCACAGGGGAGGCTGGAAACACCATATATTTT
>-|TRBJ2-1|-|TRBV2
CASSDPQSYNEQFF
TGTGCCAGCAGTGATCCTCAGTCCTACAATGAGCAGTTCTTC
>-|TRBJ2-7|TRBD1|TRBV4-1
CASSQRDRGSYEQYF
TGCGCCAGCAGCCAACGGGACAGGGGATCCTACGAGCAGTACTTC
>-|TRBJ2-7|TRBD2|TRBV27
CASNSGGQSYEQYF
TGTGCCAGCAATTCGGGGGGGCAATCCTACGAGCAGTACTTC